This T cell receptor beta chain was sequenced during a study of human CD4 T cells and Enterobacteriaceae. Clones were read by immunoSEQ multiplex PCR, and TCRdb kept only the in-frame ones, dropping some. The table has 25,000 to 30,000 clones, approximately 82% seen once. Memory CD4+ T cells were sorted as all CD4+ cells except CD45RA+CCR7+CD95- naive cells, over 95% pure. Sorting first excluded CD8+, CD14+, CD16+, CD56+, CD19+ and CD25-bright cells. The V gene's germline CDR1 is MNHNS and CDR2 SASEGT. The V gene lost 2 bases and the J gene lost 0 bases, with 14 bases spanning the gap. The CDR3 covers 17 residues.

The rearrangement links TRBV6-1 to TRBJ2-1, with D unclear. The TCR was taken from a human donor in good health. The sequencing input was memory CD4+ T cells from blood. The DNA of the CDR3 is TGTGCCAGCAGTGAAAATTTCGGCAGTACCTCCTACAATGAGCAGTTCTTC. Translated: CASSENFGSTSYNEQFF.